One sample yielded the 17 T cell receptor beta chains listed below, sequenced in a study of CD8+ T cells in alopecia areata (dated by TCRdb to the late 2010s). Library preparation was by the immunoSEQ multiplex PCR assay. RNA was extracted from all samples and reverse transcribed into cDNA, which served as template for TCR sequencing. TCRdb carries this immuneACCESS record with in-frame sequences only. Its versions omit some clonotypes, under half of them owing to an unresolved V gene in the studies checked, with the rest unexplained. Present in this sample are some 120,000 clones, less than 50% of which were seen just once. Together, the top ten hold roughly 10% of the sample. The sequencing sample was made of NKG2D-low CD8+ T cells sorted from blood. The cell subset or site label, read with the paper, signifies: sorted CD8+ NKG2D-low blood T cells. The receptors derive from a human donor with alopecia areata.

The CDR3 DNA reads TGTGCCAGCAGACCCGCCACGGGGACCCGCTCCTACGAGCAGTACTTC. This codes for CASRPATGTRSYEQYF. This chain joins TRBV27 and TRBJ2-7; D tentatively reads TRBD1 or TRBD2 (5 bases each). Germline V gives CDR1 MNHEY, CDR2 SMNVEV (reference sequence). This CDR3 region has 16 residues. Trimming left V 6 bases short and J 0 bases short, with 18 bases between.

The rearrangement joins TRBV28 to TRBJ2-7, with D possibly being TRBD2 (6 bases). Trimming took 6 bases from V and 1 from J, leaving 19 bases between them. Germline CDR1 is MDHEN and CDR2 is SYDVKM. This CDR3 comprises 16 residues. The CDR3 sequence is CASRPTPGLKSYEQYF. The CDR3 region has the DNA TGTGCCAGCAGACCCACCCCGGGACTGAAGTCCTACGAGCAGTACTTC. The full variable domain, completed using reference TRBV28 and TRBJ2-7, is DVKVTQSSRYLVKRTGEKVFLECVQDMDHENMFWYRQDPGLGLRLIYFSYDVKMKEKGDIPEGYSVSREKKERFSLILESASTNQTSMYLCASRPTPGLKSYEQYFGPGTRLTVT.

This clone was observed a handful of times. The chain joins TRBV29-1 to TRBJ2-1, with D perhaps assigned TRBD1 or TRBD2 (5 bases each). The germline V and J ends were trimmed by 4 bases and 8 bases, with 12 bases remaining between them. The CDR3 has 12 amino acids. Germline V gene sequence: CDR1 SQVTM, CDR2 ANQGSEA. The CDR3 sequence: CSVAVLGDEQFF. CDR3 in DNA: TGCAGCGTTGCGGTACTGGGGGATGAGCAGTTCTTC.

This clone was observed a handful of times. This chain uses TRBV29-1 with TRBJ2-1, with D possibly being TRBD2 (6 bases). Germline-derived CDR1 and CDR2 are SQVTM and ANQGSEA. CDR3 size: 12 residues. Trimming pared 7 bases from V and 4 bases from J, leaving 11 bases between. CDR3 DNA: TGCAGCGACGTCGGGACTTACAATGAGCAGTTCTTC. It translates to CSDVGTYNEQFF.

The rearrangement uses TRBV29-1 and TRBJ1-4, with D possibly matching TRBD1 (5 bases). CDR1 and CDR2 (germline): SQVTM, ANQGSEA. This CDR3 comprises 12 residues. V lost 7 bases and J lost 5, with 11 bases in between. CDR3 nucleotides: TGCAGCGGGGGGATCGGGAATGAAAAACTGTTTTTT. Amino acid sequence: CSGGIGNEKLFF.

The V and J genes are TRBV2 and TRBJ2-7; D not resolved. This CDR3 is built from 10 residues. CDR1 is SNHLY, CDR2 FYNNEI, per germline. V dropped 5 bases and J dropped 4 bases, with 3 bases sitting between them. CDR3 nucleotides: TGTGCCAGCAGTCAATACGAGCAGTACTTC. Translation gives CASSQYEQYF.

The chain is built from TRBV29-1 and TRBJ2-3; unclear D gene. V was cut by 4 bases and J by 6 bases, with 14 bases left in between. Germline-derived CDR1 and CDR2 are SQVTM and ANQGSEA. The CDR3 spans 13 residues. The chain's CDR3 is CSVGAARRDTQYF. The CDR3 DNA is TGCAGCGTTGGCGCAGCCCGGCGGGATACGCAGTATTTT.

The V call is TRBV7-9, the J call TRBJ2-1; 7 positions match TRBD2. Germline V gives CDR1 SEHNR, CDR2 FQNEAQ (reference sequence). The CDR3 spans 14 residues. With V trimmed by 9 bases and J by 0 bases, 5 bases remained unmatched. The CDR3 loop reads CASKRGSSYNEQFF. The CDR3 DNA reads as TGTGCCAGTAAGCGGGGAAGCTCCTACAATGAGCAGTTCTTC.

The chain couples TRBV27 to TRBJ2-3; TRBD2 might be the D (5 bases). The CDR3 extends over 13 amino acids. V lost 3 bases and J lost 5, with 9 bases in between. Germline CDR1 and CDR2: MNHEY and SMNVEV (reference sequence). CDR3 loop: CASSFDAGDTQYF. Here the CDR3 DNA reads TGTGCCAGCAGTTTCGACGCGGGAGATACGCAGTATTTT.

This clone was counted once. The chain links TRBV5-1 to TRBJ2-1; 7 nucleotides match TRBD1. This CDR3 is 15 amino acids long. V shed 1 base, J shed 6 bases, and the junction held 7 bases outside the gene matches. The V gene's germline CDR1 is SGHRS and CDR2 YFSETQ. The CDR3 here is CASSLKLEGANEQFF. The DNA of the CDR3 is TGCGCCAGCAGCTTGAAACTAGAGGGGGCCAATGAGCAGTTCTTC.

The chain couples TRBV14 to TRBJ1-1; no firm D call. The CDR3 is 12 amino acids. V was pared by 3 bases and J by 4 bases, with 6 bases between. Germline assignment: CDR1 SGHDN and CDR2 FVKESK. Written as DNA, the CDR3 is TGTGCCAGCAGCCAGGGCTTCACTGAAGCTTTCTTT. It specifies CASSQGFTEAFF.

The V gene is TRBV5-1, the J gene TRBJ2-7; 9 bases align to TRBD1. The junction had 9 bases not matched to a gene; V was cut back by 1 base and J by 1 base. This CDR3 has 17 residues. The V gene's germline CDR1 is SGHRS and CDR2 YFSETQ. The CDR3 spells CASSLIGVDRGSYEQYF. For the CDR3, the DNA is TGCGCCAGCAGCTTGATTGGCGTGGACAGGGGATCCTACGAGCAGTACTTC. The whole variable domain, remainder taken from reference TRBV5-1 and TRBJ2-7, is KAGVTQTPRYLIKTRGQQVTLSCSPISGHRSVSWYQQTPGQGLQFLFEYFSETQRNKGNFPGRFSGRQFSNSRSEMNVSTLELGDSALYLCASSLIGVDRGSYEQYFGPGTRLTVT.

The chain employs TRBV15 and TRBJ2-7, with D uncertain. The length of the CDR3 is 13 residues. Trimming removed 1 base at V and 6 bases at J, with 10 bases between. Germline V gives CDR1 LNHNV, CDR2 YYDKDF (reference sequence). CDR3 DNA: TGTGCCACCAGCAGAGGCCCCGATCCCGAGCAGTACTTC. This sequence encodes CATSRGPDPEQYF.

The chain couples TRBV2 to TRBJ2-5; 7 bases align to TRBD2. The CDR3 consists of 14 residues. Germline V lookup: CDR1 SNHLY, CDR2 FYNNEI. Trimming cost V 4 bases and J 5 bases; bases outside gene matches: 7. This chain's CDR3 is CASSASGGDETQYF. CDR3 nucleotide sequence: TGTGCCAGCAGTGCTTCGGGGGGAGATGAGACCCAGTACTTC.

This sequence joins TRBV7-9 and TRBJ2-5; possibly TRBD1 for D (5 bases). The germline V and J ends were trimmed by 4 bases and 5 bases, with 20 bases remaining between them. CDR1 SEHNR and CDR2 FQNEAQ come from the germline V gene (reference sequence). This CDR3 has 16 amino acids. Written as DNA, the CDR3 is TGTGCCAGCAGCTCTCTGACAGAGCACCCCGCCGAGACCCAGTACTTC. Translated, it gives CASSSLTEHPAETQYF.

This clone was detected only once. The V and J genes are TRBV27 and TRBJ2-5; D gene unclear. V gave up 5 bases and J gave up 4 bases, with 11 bases separating them. This CDR3 is 13 amino acids long. CDR1 is MNHEY and CDR2 is SMNVEV in the germline V gene (reference sequence). The chain's CDR3 is CASSPLPGETQYF. CDR3 nucleotide sequence: TGTGCCAGCAGTCCCCTCCCCGGAGAGACCCAGTACTTC.

V and J are TRBV4-1 and TRBJ2-7; TRBD1 matches 7 bases. V shed 0 bases and J 0 bases; nucleotides not matched to a gene: 8. The germline gives CDR1 MGHRA, CDR2 YSYEKL. The CDR3 has 17 residues. The CDR3: CASSQDQMGTVSYEQYF. The DNA for the CDR3 is TGCGCCAGCAGCCAAGATCAGATGGGGACAGTCTCCTACGAGCAGTACTTC.